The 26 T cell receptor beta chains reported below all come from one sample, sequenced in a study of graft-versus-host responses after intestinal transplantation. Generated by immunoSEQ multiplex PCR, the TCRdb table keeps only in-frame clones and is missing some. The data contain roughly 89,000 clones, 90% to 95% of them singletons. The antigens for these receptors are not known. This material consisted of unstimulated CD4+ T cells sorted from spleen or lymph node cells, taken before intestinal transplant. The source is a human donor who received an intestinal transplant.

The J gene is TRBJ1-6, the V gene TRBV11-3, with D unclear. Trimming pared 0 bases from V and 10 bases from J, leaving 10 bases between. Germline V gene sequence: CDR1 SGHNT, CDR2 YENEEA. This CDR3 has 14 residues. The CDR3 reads CASSLDGGQSPLHF. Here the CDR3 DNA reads TGTGCCAGCAGCTTAGACGGAGGGCAGTCACCCCTCCACTTT.

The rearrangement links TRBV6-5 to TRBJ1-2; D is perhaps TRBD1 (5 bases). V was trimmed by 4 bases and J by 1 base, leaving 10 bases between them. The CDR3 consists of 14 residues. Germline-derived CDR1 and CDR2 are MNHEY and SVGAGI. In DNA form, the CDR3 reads TGTGCCAGCAGTTTGGCGGGGGGTAACTATGGCTACACCTTC. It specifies CASSLAGGNYGYTF.

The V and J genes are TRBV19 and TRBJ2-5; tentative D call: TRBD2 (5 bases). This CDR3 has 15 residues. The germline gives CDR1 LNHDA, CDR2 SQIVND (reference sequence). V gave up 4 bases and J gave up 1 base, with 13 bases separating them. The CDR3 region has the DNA TGTGCCAGTAGTAACTCTCGGGATGGCCAAGAGACCCAGTACTTC. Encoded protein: CASSNSRDGQETQYF. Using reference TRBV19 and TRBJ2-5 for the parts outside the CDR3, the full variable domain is DGGITQSPKYLFRKEGQNVTLSCEQNLNHDAMYWYRQDPGQGLRLIYYSQIVNDFQKGDIAEGYSVSREKKESFPLTVTSAQKNPTAFYLCASSNSRDGQETQYFGPGTRLLVL.

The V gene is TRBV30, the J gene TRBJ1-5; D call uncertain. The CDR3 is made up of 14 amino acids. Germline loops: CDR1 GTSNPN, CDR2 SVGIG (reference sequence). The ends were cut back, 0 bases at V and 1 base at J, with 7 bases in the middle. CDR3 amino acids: CAWSVSQSNQPQHF. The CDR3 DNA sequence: TGTGCCTGGAGTGTATCACAGAGCAATCAGCCCCAGCATTTT.

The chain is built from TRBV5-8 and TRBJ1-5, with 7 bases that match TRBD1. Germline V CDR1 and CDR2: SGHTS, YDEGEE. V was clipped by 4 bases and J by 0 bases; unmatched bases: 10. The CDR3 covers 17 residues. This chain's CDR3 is CASSHRRGPYSNQPQHF. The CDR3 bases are TGTGCCAGCAGCCACCGTAGGGGGCCATATAGCAATCAGCCCCAGCATTTT.

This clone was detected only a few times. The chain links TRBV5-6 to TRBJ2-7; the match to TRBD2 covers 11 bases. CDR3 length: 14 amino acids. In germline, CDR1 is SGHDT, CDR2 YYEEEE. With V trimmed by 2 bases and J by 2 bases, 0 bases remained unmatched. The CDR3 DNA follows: TGTGCCAGCAGCTTTAGCGGGGGGGCCTACGAGCAGTACTTC. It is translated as CASSFSGGAYEQYF.

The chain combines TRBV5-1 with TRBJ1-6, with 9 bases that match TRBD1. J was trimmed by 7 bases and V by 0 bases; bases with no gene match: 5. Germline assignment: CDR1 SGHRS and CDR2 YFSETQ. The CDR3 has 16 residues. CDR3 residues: CASSLETGGGNSPLHF. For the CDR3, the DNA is TGCGCCAGCAGCTTGGAGACAGGGGGTGGCAATTCACCCCTCCACTTT. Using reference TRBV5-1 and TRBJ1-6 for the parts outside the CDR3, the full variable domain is KAGVTQTPRYLIKTRGQQVTLSCSPISGHRSVSWYQQTPGQGLQFLFEYFSETQRNKGNFPGRFSGRQFSNSRSEMNVSTLELGDSALYLCASSLETGGGNSPLHFGNGTRLTVT.

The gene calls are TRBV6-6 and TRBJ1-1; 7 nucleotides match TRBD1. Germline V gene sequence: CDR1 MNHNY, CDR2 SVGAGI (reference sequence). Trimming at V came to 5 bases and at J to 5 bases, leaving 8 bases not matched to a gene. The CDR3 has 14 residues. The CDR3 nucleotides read TGTGCCAGCAGTCGACAGGGAGAGTTTACTGAAGCTTTCTTT. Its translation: CASSRQGEFTEAFF.

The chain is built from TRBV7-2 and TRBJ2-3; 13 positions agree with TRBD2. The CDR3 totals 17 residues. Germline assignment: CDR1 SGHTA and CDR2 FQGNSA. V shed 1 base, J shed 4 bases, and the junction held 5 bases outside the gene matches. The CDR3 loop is CASSLGRLAGGADTQYF. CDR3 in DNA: TGTGCCAGCAGCTTAGGGCGACTAGCGGGGGGTGCAGATACGCAGTATTTT.

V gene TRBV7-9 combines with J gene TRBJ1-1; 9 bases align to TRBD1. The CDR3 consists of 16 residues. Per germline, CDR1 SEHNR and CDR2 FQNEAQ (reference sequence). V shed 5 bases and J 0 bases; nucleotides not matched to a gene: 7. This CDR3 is CASSPRDRDLNTEAFF. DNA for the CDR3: TGTGCCAGCAGCCCCCGGGACAGGGATTTGAACACTGAAGCTTTCTTT.

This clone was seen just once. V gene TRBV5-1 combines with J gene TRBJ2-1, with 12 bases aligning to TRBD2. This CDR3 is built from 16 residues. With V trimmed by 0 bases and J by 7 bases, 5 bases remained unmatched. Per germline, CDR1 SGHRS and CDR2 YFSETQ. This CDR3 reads CASSLETSGGFNEQFF. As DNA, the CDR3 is TGCGCCAGCAGCTTGGAGACTAGCGGGGGCTTTAATGAGCAGTTCTTC.

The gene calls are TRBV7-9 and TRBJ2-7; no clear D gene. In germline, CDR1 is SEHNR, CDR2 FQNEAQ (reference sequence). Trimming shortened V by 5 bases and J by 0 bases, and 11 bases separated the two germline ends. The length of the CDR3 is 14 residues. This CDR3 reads CASSKDGGSYEQYF. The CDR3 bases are TGTGCCAGCAGCAAAGACGGCGGCTCCTACGAGCAGTACTTC.

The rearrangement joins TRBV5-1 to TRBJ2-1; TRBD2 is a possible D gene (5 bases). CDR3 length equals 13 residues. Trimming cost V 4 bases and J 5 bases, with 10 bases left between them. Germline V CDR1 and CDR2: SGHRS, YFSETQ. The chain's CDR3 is CASSKDGDNEQFF. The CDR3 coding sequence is TGCGCCAGCAGCAAGGACGGGGACAATGAGCAGTTCTTC.

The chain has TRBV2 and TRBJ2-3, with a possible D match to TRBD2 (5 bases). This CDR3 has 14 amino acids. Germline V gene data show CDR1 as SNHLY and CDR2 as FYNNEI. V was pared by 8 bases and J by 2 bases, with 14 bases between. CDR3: CASQRSGSTDTQYF. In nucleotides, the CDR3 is TGTGCCAGCCAACGCAGCGGATCCACAGATACGCAGTATTTT.

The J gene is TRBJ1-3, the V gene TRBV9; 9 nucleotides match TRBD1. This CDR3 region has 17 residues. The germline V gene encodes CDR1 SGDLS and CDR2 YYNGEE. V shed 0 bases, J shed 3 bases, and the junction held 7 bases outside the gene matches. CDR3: CASSVALQGAFGNTIYF. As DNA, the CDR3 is TGTGCCAGCAGCGTAGCATTACAGGGGGCGTTTGGAAACACCATATATTTT.

The CDR3 reads CSVQDITEAFF. CDR3 bases: TGCAGTGTTCAGGACATCACTGAAGCTTTCTTT. This rearrangement joins TRBV20-1 to TRBJ1-1; possible D gene TRBD1, 5 bases. V was cut by 7 bases and J by 4 bases, with 10 bases left in between. Germline loops: CDR1 DFQATT, CDR2 SNEGSKA (reference sequence). This CDR3 has 11 residues.

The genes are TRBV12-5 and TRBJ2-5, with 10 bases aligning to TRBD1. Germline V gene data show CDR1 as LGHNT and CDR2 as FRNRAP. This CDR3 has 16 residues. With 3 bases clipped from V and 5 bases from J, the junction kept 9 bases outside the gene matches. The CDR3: CASGFHWTGGPETQYF. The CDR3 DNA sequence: TGTGCTAGTGGTTTCCACTGGACAGGGGGTCCGGAGACCCAGTACTTC. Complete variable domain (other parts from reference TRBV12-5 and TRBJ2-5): DARVTQTPRHKVTEMGQEVTMRCQPILGHNTVFWYRQTMMQGLELLAYFRNRAPLDDSGMPKDRFSAEMPDATLATLKIQPSEPRDSAVYFCASGFHWTGGPETQYFGPGTRLLVL.

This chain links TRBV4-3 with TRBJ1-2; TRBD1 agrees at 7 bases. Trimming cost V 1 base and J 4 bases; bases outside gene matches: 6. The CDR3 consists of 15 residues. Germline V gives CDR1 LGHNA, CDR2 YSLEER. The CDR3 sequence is CASSQGVQGGYGYTF. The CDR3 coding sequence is TGCGCCAGCAGCCAAGGTGTCCAGGGGGGCTATGGCTACACCTTC.

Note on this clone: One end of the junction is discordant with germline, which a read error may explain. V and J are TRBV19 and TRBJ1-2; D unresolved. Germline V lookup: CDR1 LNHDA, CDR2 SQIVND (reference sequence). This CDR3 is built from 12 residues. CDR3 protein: CASSIDGALAYF. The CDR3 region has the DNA TGTGCCAGTAGTATAGATGGTGCCCTTGCCTACTTC.

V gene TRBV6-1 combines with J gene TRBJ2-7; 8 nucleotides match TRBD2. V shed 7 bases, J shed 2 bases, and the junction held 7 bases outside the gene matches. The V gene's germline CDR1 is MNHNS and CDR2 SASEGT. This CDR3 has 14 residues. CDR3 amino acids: CASNPGTRPYEQYF. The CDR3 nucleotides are TGTGCCAGCAACCCCGGGACTAGGCCCTACGAGCAGTACTTC.

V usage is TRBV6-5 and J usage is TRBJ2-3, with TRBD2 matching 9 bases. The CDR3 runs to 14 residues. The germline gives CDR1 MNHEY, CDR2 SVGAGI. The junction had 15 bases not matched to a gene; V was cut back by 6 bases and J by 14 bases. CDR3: CASSPGSGGPQRYF. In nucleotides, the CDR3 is TGTGCCAGCAGCCCCGGCAGCGGGGGGCCTCAACGGTATTTT.

The CDR3 region is CASSPPGTEAFF. CDR3 nucleotides: TGTGCCAGCAGCCCCCCGGGGACAGAAGCTTTCTTT. The gene calls are TRBV6-5 and TRBJ1-1; D might be TRBD1 (6 bases). This CDR3 comprises 12 residues. Trimming left V 6 bases short and J 8 bases short, with 13 bases between. Germline V gives CDR1 MNHEY, CDR2 SVGAGI.

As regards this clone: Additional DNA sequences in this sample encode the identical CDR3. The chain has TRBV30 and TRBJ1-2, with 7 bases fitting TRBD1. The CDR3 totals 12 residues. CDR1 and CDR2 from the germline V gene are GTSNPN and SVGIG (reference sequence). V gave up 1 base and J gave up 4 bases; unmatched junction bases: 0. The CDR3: CAWSGTGYGYTF. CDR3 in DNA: TGTGCCTGGAGTGGGACAGGCTATGGCTACACCTTC. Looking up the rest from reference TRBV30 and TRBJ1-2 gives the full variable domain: SQTIHQWPATLVQPVGSPLSLECTVEGTSNPNLYWYRQAAGRGLQLLFYSVGIGQISSEVPQNLSASRPQDRQFILSSKKLLLSDSGFYLCAWSGTGYGYTFGSGTRLTVV.

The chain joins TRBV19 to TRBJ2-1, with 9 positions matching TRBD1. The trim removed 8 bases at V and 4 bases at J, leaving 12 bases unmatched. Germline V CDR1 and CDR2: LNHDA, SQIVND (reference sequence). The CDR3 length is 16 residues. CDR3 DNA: TGTGCCAGTCGTACGAGGGGGACAGGGAGTTACAATGAGCAGTTCTTC. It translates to CASRTRGTGSYNEQFF.

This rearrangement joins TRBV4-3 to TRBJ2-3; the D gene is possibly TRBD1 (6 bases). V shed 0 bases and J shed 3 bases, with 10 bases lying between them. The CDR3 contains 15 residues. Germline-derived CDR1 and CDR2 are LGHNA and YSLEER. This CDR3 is CASSQDLRGTDTQYF. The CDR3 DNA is TGCGCCAGCAGCCAAGATCTGAGGGGGACAGATACGCAGTATTTT.

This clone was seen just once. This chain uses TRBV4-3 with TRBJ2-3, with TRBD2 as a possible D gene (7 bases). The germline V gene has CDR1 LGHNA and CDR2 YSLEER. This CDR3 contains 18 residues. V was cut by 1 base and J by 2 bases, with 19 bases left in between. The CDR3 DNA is TGCGCCAGCAGCCAAGGGGATTTGAGGGGGGGAACCACAGATACGCAGTATTTT. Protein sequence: CASSQGDLRGGTTDTQYF.